The rows below give T cell receptor beta chains drawn from one sample of a study of cytomegalovirus exposure and HLA in healthy donors. The data were produced by immunoSEQ multiplex PCR, yet TCRdb's version contains in-frame clones alone and is incomplete. The profile covers about 170,000 clones, with 73% appearing a single time and under 7% taken by the ten largest. Specimen: PBMCs. The receptors come from a woman younger than 35 in good health and CMV-seropositive. Both conserved end residues are part of each CDR3. A D gene is named only where the DNA matches it firmly. Only part of the rows carry a size: once, few, many, or a class if the clone is expanded.

-	TRBD1	TRBJ2-2	TRBV18	CASSPQQGPNTGELFF	TGTGCCAGCTCACCACAACAGGGGCCGAACACCGGGGAGCTGTTTTTT
-	TRBD1	TRBJ1-4	TRBV5-6	CASSLTGDRPEEKLFF	TGTGCCAGCAGCTTGACAGGGGACCGGCCGGAAGAAAAACTGTTTTTT
-	-	TRBJ1-6	TRBV18	CASSPPSSYNSPLHF	TGTGCCAGCTCACCACCGAGCTCCTATAATTCACCCCTCCACTTT
-	-	TRBJ2-7	TRBV4-3	CASSQERGISAGGVQYF	TGCGCCAGCAGCCAAGAACGGGGGATAAGTGCAGGAGGGGTGCAGTACTTC
-	-	TRBJ2-3	TRBV30	CAWSRDSTSTDTQYF	TGTGCCTGGAGTCGGGACTCCACTAGCACAGATACGCAGTATTTT
few	-	TRBJ2-3	TRBV5-4	CASSYRGTDTQYF	TGTGCCAGCAGCTACAGGGGCACAGATACGCAGTATTTT
-	-	TRBJ1-2	TRBV12-5	CASGLWIFGGRNYGYTF	TGTGCTAGTGGTTTGTGGATATTCGGGGGGCGTAACTATGGCTACACCTTC
-	TRBD1	TRBJ1-5	TRBV11-2	CASSLGGQLSNQPQHF	TGTGCCAGCAGCTTAGGGGGACAGCTTAGCAATCAGCCCCAGCATTTT
-	TRBD2	TRBJ2-3	TRBV7-2	CASSLRLAGGTDTQYF	TGTGCCAGCAGCCTCCGACTAGCGGGGGGCACAGATACGCAGTATTTT
-	-	TRBJ1-5	TRBV2	CASSGEDTYSNQPQHF	TGTGCCAGCAGTGGAGAGGATACTTATAGCAATCAGCCCCAGCATTTT
-	-	TRBJ1-3	TRBV2	CASSGAGSGNTIYF	TGTGCCAGCAGTGGTGCGGGTTCTGGAAACACCATATATTTT
few	-	TRBJ1-1	TRBV28	CASFYFGPQGTEAFF	TGTGCCAGCTTCTACTTCGGCCCCCAGGGCACTGAAGCTTTCTTT
-	-	TRBJ1-1	TRBV7-2	CASSFREETEAFF	TGTGCCAGCAGTTTTAGGGAGGAGACTGAAGCTTTCTTT
-	-	TRBJ2-1	TRBV6-6	CASSLTWANEQFF	TGTGCCAGCAGCCTCACTTGGGCGAATGAGCAGTTCTTC
-	TRBD1	TRBJ1-6	TRBV7-9	CSSSLQGGNSPLHF	TGTTCCAGCAGCCTACAGGGGGGGAATTCACCCCTCCACTTT
-	-	TRBJ2-2	TRBV28	CASSSRTGELFF	TGTGCCAGCAGTTCGAGAACCGGGGAGCTGTTTTTT
-	TRBD2	TRBJ2-3	TRBV9	CASSVGLAGGSGDTQYF	TGTGCCAGCAGCGTAGGGCTAGCGGGGGGGTCAGGAGATACGCAGTATTTT
few	-	TRBJ2-2	TRBV7-9	CASSLRQGWTGELFF	TGTGCCAGCAGCTTACGGCAGGGGTGGACCGGGGAGCTGTTTTTT
once	-	TRBJ2-3	TRBV18	CASSGAGANRKDTQYF	TGTGCCAGCTCTGGGGCAGGGGCGAACCGGAAAGATACGCAGTATTTT
-	-	TRBJ2-7	TRBV7-9	CASSPFRGEQYF	TGTGCCAGCAGCCCCTTCAGGGGCGAGCAGTACTTC
-	-	TRBJ2-7	TRBV6-5	CASRLPPEGGEYF	TGTGCCAGCAGACTCCCTCCTGAGGGGGGGGAGTACTTC
-	TRBD1	TRBJ1-4	TRBV7-9	CASSRTGGDEKLFF	TGTGCCAGCAGCAGGACAGGGGGCGATGAAAAACTGTTTTTT
-	TRBD1	TRBJ1-2	TRBV19	CASSVDPGQGSGGYTF	TGTGCCAGTAGTGTGGACCCGGGACAGGGGTCGGGAGGCTACACCTTC
once	-	TRBJ2-4	TRBV9	CASSPKEGGENIQYF	TGTGCCAGCAGCCCGAAAGAGGGGGGGGAAAACATTCAGTACTTC
-	-	TRBJ2-7	TRBV6-6	CASSYVYRSEDEQYF	TGTGCCAGCAGTTACGTTTATAGGTCAGAGGACGAGCAGTACTTC
-	-	TRBJ1-1	TRBV6-5	CASSSTGATEAFF	TGTGCCAGCAGTTCGACAGGTGCAACTGAAGCTTTCTTT
-	-	TRBJ2-1	TRBV4-3	CASSQTGPSNEQFF	TGCGCCAGCAGCCAGACAGGTCCCTCCAATGAGCAGTTCTTC
once	-	TRBJ1-1	TRBV4-2	CASSPQGGPMNTEAFF	TGTGCCAGCAGCCCTCAGGGTGGCCCTATGAACACTGAAGCTTTCTTT
once	-	TRBJ1-4	TRBV5-1	CASTPGPPENEKLFF	TGCGCCAGCACCCCCGGCCCACCGGAGAATGAAAAACTGTTTTTT
few	-	TRBJ1-6	TRBV6-5	CASSIGGDNSPLHF	TGTGCCAGCAGTATAGGGGGAGATAATTCACCCCTCCACTTT
-	TRBD1	TRBJ2-5	TRBV7-2	CASSWGQGGVETQYF	TGTGCCAGCAGCTGGGGACAGGGAGGGGTGGAGACCCAGTACTTC
-	TRBD1	TRBJ2-1	TRBV28	CANNPGQGVYNEQFF	TGTGCCAACAACCCGGGGCAGGGGGTGTACAATGAGCAGTTCTTC
-	-	TRBJ1-4	TRBV28	CASISSGEGEEKLFF	TGTGCCAGCATTTCCAGTGGGGAGGGGGAAGAAAAACTGTTTTTT
-	TRBD1	TRBJ2-7	TRBV11-2	CASSMTGTGTYEQYF	TGTGCCAGCAGCATGACCGGGACAGGAACCTACGAGCAGTACTTC
-	TRBD1	TRBJ2-7	TRBV7-9	CASSPPRDSPYEQYF	TGTGCCAGCAGCCCCCCAAGGGACAGCCCCTACGAGCAGTACTTC
few	TRBD2	TRBJ2-4	TRBV30	CAWSPQLASAKNIQYF	TGTGCCTGGAGTCCTCAACTAGCGTCAGCCAAAAACATTCAGTACTTC
few	-	TRBJ1-2	TRBV6-1	CASRLEGVRYGYTF	TGTGCCAGCCGTTTAGAGGGAGTGAGGTATGGCTACACCTTC
once	-	TRBJ2-2	TRBV2	CASSEGVVAGELFF	TGTGCCAGCAGTGAGGGCGTCGTGGCCGGGGAGCTGTTTTTT
once	-	TRBJ1-2	TRBV9	CASSPRTGGTYGYTF	TGTGCCAGCAGCCCCCGGACGGGGGGGACCTATGGCTACACCTTC
-	-	TRBJ1-2	TRBV29-1	CSVVPSQSANYGYTF	TGCAGCGTTGTCCCGTCCCAGTCAGCTAACTATGGCTACACCTTC
-	-	TRBJ1-4	TRBV19	CASGGVATNEKLFF	TGTGCCAGTGGGGGGGTCGCAACTAATGAAAAACTGTTTTTT
-	-	TRBJ2-7	TRBV2	CASSEGQSYEQYF	TGTGCCAGCAGTGAGGGCCAGAGTTACGAGCAGTACTTC
-	TRBD2	TRBJ2-1	TRBV9	CASSTRGGPYNEQFF	TGTGCCAGCAGCACCCGGGGGGGCCCGTACAATGAGCAGTTCTTC
-	TRBD1	TRBJ2-2	TRBV7-2	CASSTGGANTGELFF	TGTGCCAGCAGCACAGGGGGAGCTAATACCGGGGAGCTGTTTTTT
few	-	TRBJ2-2	TRBV9	CASSDLNTGELFF	TGTGCCAGCAGCGATCTAAACACCGGGGAGCTGTTTTTT
-	TRBD2	TRBJ2-5	TRBV27	CASSPSHGGTGRETQYF	TGTGCCAGCAGTCCCTCTCACGGGGGGACCGGTAGAGAGACCCAGTACTTC
few	-	TRBJ2-7	TRBV5-1	CASSPGGGRDEQYF	TGCGCCAGCAGCCCGGGGGGCGGCAGGGACGAGCAGTACTTC
-	TRBD1	TRBJ2-7	TRBV7-2	CASSWGQAAYEQYF	TGTGCCAGCAGCTGGGGACAGGCAGCCTACGAGCAGTACTTC
-	-	TRBJ2-7	TRBV2	CASSELGSSYEQYF	TGTGCCAGCAGTGAATTGGGGAGCTCCTACGAGCAGTACTTC
once	TRBD2	TRBJ2-7	TRBV5-4	CASSWGGVALDEQYF	TGTGCCAGCAGCTGGGGGGGGGTAGCACTAGACGAGCAGTACTTC
few	-	TRBJ1-1	TRBV5-1	CASREEGMNTEAFF	TGCGCCAGCAGAGAGGAGGGAATGAACACTGAAGCTTTCTTT
-	-	TRBJ2-5	TRBV2	CASTPPAQRVQETQYF	TGTGCCAGCACCCCCCCCGCCCAGCGGGTACAAGAGACCCAGTACTTC